The 30 T cell receptor beta chains below were found in one sample sequenced in a study of beta chain features in type 1 diabetes. All of the isolated RNA was reverse transcribed, so expressed TCRB transcripts were sequenced. TCRdb keeps only in-frame clones here, not all; method: immunoSEQ multiplex PCR. The sample has about 900,000 clones; 17% are singletons. Sequences were obtained from naive CD4+ T cells from blood. The receptors derive from a woman under 30 in good health.

This clone appeared a few times. This chain connects TRBV6-5 to TRBJ2-7; the D call may be TRBD1 or TRBD2 (5 bases each). V gave up 5 bases and J gave up 4 bases, with 18 bases separating them. This CDR3 region has 15 residues. The germline gives CDR1 MNHEY, CDR2 SVGAGI. The CDR3, as DNA: TGTGCCAGCAGTAAGGGACCAACCTTCTTTTACGAGCAGTACTTC. Its protein product is CASSKGPTFFYEQYF.

This clone has only a few counts. The chain combines TRBV11-2 with TRBJ2-3; D is perhaps TRBD1 (5 bases). Germline V gene lookup returns CDR1 SGHAT and CDR2 FQNNGV. This CDR3 is built from 17 residues. Trimming took 1 base from V and 3 from J, leaving 17 bases between them. The CDR3 nucleotides are TGTGCCAGCAGCTTAGCCGTCAGGGATTGGCGAACAGATACGCAGTATTTT. It translates to CASSLAVRDWRTDTQYF. Combining the CDR3 with reference TRBV11-2 and TRBJ2-3 gives the whole variable domain EAGVAQSPRYKIIEKRQSVAFWCNPISGHATLYWYQQILGQGPKLLIQFQNNGVVDDSQLPKDRFSAERLKGVDSTLKIQPAKLEDSAVYLCASSLAVRDWRTDTQYFGPGTRLTVL.

V is TRBV7-2 and J is TRBJ2-3, with TRBD2 identical over 7 bases. Germline lookup yields CDR1 SGHTA and CDR2 FQGNSA. The CDR3 contains 17 residues. The trim removed 2 bases at V and 0 bases at J, leaving 8 bases unmatched. The CDR3 spells CASSLLGLAVSTDTQYF. Written as DNA, the CDR3 is TGTGCCAGCAGCTTACTCGGCCTAGCGGTGAGCACAGATACGCAGTATTTT.

The chain is built from TRBV7-8 and TRBJ2-3; 14 bases are shared with TRBD2. The CDR3 length is 17 residues. The germline CDR1 and CDR2 sequences are SGHVS and FQNEAQ. V lost 6 bases and J lost 3; bases outside the gene matches: 8. CDR3 nucleotide sequence: TGTGCCAGCAGTTCCACCCGACTAGCGGGAGGGACAGATACGCAGTATTTT. It codes for CASSSTRLAGGTDTQYF.

This clone showed up just a few times. The rearrangement uses TRBV10-3 and TRBJ2-3, with 7 bases fitting TRBD2. CDR3 length: 12 residues. Trimming cost V 3 bases and J 14 bases; bases outside gene matches: 8. Germline values: CDR1 ENHRY, CDR2 SYGVKD. This CDR3 is CAISERQGGRYF. The CDR3 bases are TGTGCCATCAGTGAAAGGCAGGGAGGGCGGTATTTT.

This chain links TRBV7-9 with TRBJ1-4; 7 bases are shared with TRBD1. Trimming at V came to 5 bases and at J to 0 bases, leaving 9 bases not matched to a gene. The CDR3 spans 17 residues. Germline V lookup: CDR1 SEHNR, CDR2 FQNEAQ (reference sequence). CDR3 DNA sequence: TGTGCCAGCAGCGTCGGACAGGCGGCAGCAACTAATGAAAAACTGTTTTTT. This sequence encodes CASSVGQAAATNEKLFF.

There are a few counts of this clone. V gene TRBV19 combines with J gene TRBJ1-2; D is possibly TRBD1 (5 bases). V was shortened by 6 bases and J by 4 bases, with 24 bases between the two germline ends. Germline CDR1 and CDR2: LNHDA and SQIVND (reference sequence). The CDR3 is 17 amino acids. CDR3 bases: TGTGCCAGTAGACCCCCGGGACGCCCTACCCACATCTATGGCTACACCTTC. It codes for CASRPPGRPTHIYGYTF.

J is TRBJ2-2 and V is TRBV18, with 8 bases matching TRBD2. Germline V gives CDR1 KGHSH, CDR2 LQKENI. This CDR3 comprises 16 residues. The V and J ends lost 1 base and 2 bases, in that order; junction bases with no gene match: 3. In nucleotides, the CDR3 is TGTGCCAGCTCACCACAGAGCGGGAGAAACACCGGGGAGCTGTTTTTT. This sequence encodes CASSPQSGRNTGELFF.

This clone turned up a few times. The chain is built from TRBV7-2 and TRBJ1-5; D is unclear. This CDR3 is built from 14 residues. Trimming removed 0 bases from V and 6 bases from J, with 9 bases in between. Germline lookup yields CDR1 SGHTA and CDR2 FQGNSA. CDR3 protein: CASSLAHSGQPQHF. In DNA form, the CDR3 reads TGTGCCAGCAGCTTAGCGCATTCAGGTCAGCCCCAGCATTTT.

The V and J genes are TRBV6-5 and TRBJ2-5; D uncertain. The CDR3 contains 15 residues. Trimming removed 0 bases at V and 4 bases at J, with 12 bases between. Germline-derived CDR1 and CDR2 are MNHEY and SVGAGI. The CDR3 here is CASSYSSPSRETQYF. The CDR3 bases are TGTGCCAGCAGTTACTCGAGTCCGTCCAGAGAGACCCAGTACTTC.

This clone was seen at least ten times. The V call is TRBV14, the J call TRBJ2-1; D gene ambiguous. The V and J ends lost 0 bases and 9 bases respectively, with 9 bases between them. CDR1 SGHDN and CDR2 FVKESK come from the germline V gene. This CDR3 comprises 13 residues. The CDR3 sequence is CASSQDYRVEQFF. In DNA form, the CDR3 reads TGTGCCAGCAGCCAAGATTACCGCGTTGAGCAGTTCTTC.

This clone showed up just a few times. The gene calls are TRBV7-2 and TRBJ2-5; TRBD2 might be the D (6 bases). CDR1 and CDR2 (germline): SGHTA, FQGNSA. Trimming stripped 5 bases from V and 5 bases from J, with 21 bases between. The CDR3 is made up of 16 amino acids. CDR3 nucleotides: TGTGCCAGCAGCCTTGGAGGGTCGGGGAGCTGGGAGACCCAGTACTTC. The encoded protein is CASSLGGSGSWETQYF.

On this clone itself: Other DNA sequences in the same sample also yield this CDR3. The CDR3 bases are TGTGCCAGCAGCCCTCAAGAGACCCAGTACTTC. It is translated as CASSPQETQYF. V gene TRBV7-9 combines with J gene TRBJ2-5; D is uncertain. Germline lookup yields CDR1 SEHNR and CDR2 FQNEAQ (reference sequence). V lost 5 bases and J 2 bases, leaving 3 bases between the germline ends. There are 11 residues in the CDR3.

This clone was seen a handful of times. The rearrangement joins TRBV5-1 to TRBJ2-2; D not certain. The CDR3 is 13 residues long. The ends were cut back, 0 bases at V and 6 bases at J, with 6 bases in the middle. The germline V gene encodes CDR1 SGHRS and CDR2 YFSETQ. Here the CDR3 reads CASSLGLPGELFF. The CDR3 DNA follows: TGCGCCAGCAGCTTGGGTTTACCCGGGGAGCTGTTTTTT.

V and J are TRBV11-2 and TRBJ2-3; 7 nucleotides agree with TRBD1. Unmatched junction bases numbered 6, after V lost 3 bases and J lost 0 bases. CDR3 length: 16 residues. Per the germline V gene, CDR1 is SGHAT and CDR2 is FQNNGV. The CDR3 bases are TGTGCCAGCAGCTTGGGGACAGTGACTAGCACAGATACGCAGTATTTT. Translation gives CASSLGTVTSTDTQYF.

There are a few counts of this clone. The chain couples TRBV29-1 to TRBJ1-2; the D is unclear. Germline lookup yields CDR1 SQVTM and CDR2 ANQGSEA. Trimming removed 0 bases from V and 5 bases from J, with 22 bases in between. CDR3 length: 17 amino acids. CDR3 sequence: CSVEDLRVFNPAYGYTF. Here the CDR3 DNA reads TGCAGCGTTGAAGATCTTCGGGTTTTCAACCCAGCTTATGGCTACACCTTC.

J is TRBJ2-2 and V is TRBV7-2; 11 bases line up with TRBD2. Germline V gene sequence: CDR1 SGHTA, CDR2 FQGNSA. This CDR3 contains 17 residues. The V and J ends lost 5 bases and 7 bases, in that order; junction bases with no gene match: 12. The CDR3: CASSAKSGLAGGGELFF. As DNA, the CDR3 is TGTGCCAGCAGCGCAAAGAGTGGACTAGCGGGCGGCGGGGAGCTGTTTTTT.

The chain employs TRBV5-6 and TRBJ2-7; D unclear. V was trimmed by 0 bases and J by 5 bases, leaving 15 bases between them. CDR1 is SGHDT, CDR2 YYEEEE, per germline. The CDR3 has 15 residues. The CDR3 is CASSLGHEIEDEQYF. CDR3 bases: TGTGCCAGCAGCTTGGGGCATGAAATCGAGGACGAGCAGTACTTC.

This clone was observed a single time. V is TRBV6-6 and J is TRBJ1-2; D remains unclear. Germline CDR1 is MNHNY and CDR2 is SVGAGI (reference sequence). The CDR3 totals 11 residues. V lost 8 bases and J lost 4, with 8 bases in between. CDR3 DNA: TGTGCCAGCGGCGCGTCCTATGGCTACACCTTC. Translation gives CASGASYGYTF.

This sequence joins TRBV7-9 and TRBJ1-1, with TRBD1 matching 8 bases. Germline loops: CDR1 SEHNR, CDR2 FQNEAQ (reference sequence). This CDR3 contains 13 residues. With V trimmed by 6 bases and J by 4 bases, 4 bases remained unmatched. CDR3 in amino acids: CASSRQGITEAFF. The CDR3 DNA reads TGTGCCAGCAGTCGACAGGGGATCACTGAAGCTTTCTTT.

The chain joins TRBV11-2 to TRBJ2-7, with D perhaps matching TRBD1 or TRBD2 (5 bases each). CDR3 length: 15 amino acids. Trimming cost V 4 bases and J 1 base, with 14 bases left between them. Germline CDR1 is SGHAT and CDR2 is FQNNGV. CDR3 nucleotide sequence: TGTGCCAGCAGCTCGCTCCGGGACCCATCCTACGAGCAGTACTTC. Protein product: CASSSLRDPSYEQYF.

This clone was picked up one time. The chain links TRBV4-1 to TRBJ2-5, with 12 bases identical to TRBD2. The germline V gene encodes CDR1 MGHRA and CDR2 YSYEKL. The V and J ends lost 1 base and 2 bases, in that order; junction bases with no gene match: 14. The CDR3 runs 20 residues. The CDR3 here is CASSQVTRLAGALGQETQYF. As DNA, the CDR3 is TGCGCCAGCAGCCAAGTGACTCGACTAGCGGGAGCCTTGGGACAAGAGACCCAGTACTTC.

This clone was detected a few times. This chain connects TRBV6-6 to TRBJ1-5, with D hard to call. The CDR3 sequence is 14 residues long. In germline, CDR1 is MNHNY, CDR2 SVGAGI (reference sequence). V gave up 6 bases and J gave up 5 bases, with 14 bases separating them. The CDR3 here is CASSFNPEDQPQHF. CDR3 bases: TGTGCCAGCAGCTTCAATCCGGAGGATCAGCCCCAGCATTTT.

Only a few counts were recorded for this clone. The chain recombines TRBV14 with TRBJ2-6; 9 bases line up with TRBD1. The CDR3 has 17 amino acids. V was pared by 4 bases and J by 1 base, with 5 bases of the junction left unmatched. The germline V gene has CDR1 SGHDN and CDR2 FVKESK. CDR3 DNA: TGTGCCAGCAGCCCATGGACAGGGGAATCTGGGGCCAACGTCCTGACTTTC. The encoded protein is CASSPWTGESGANVLTF.

The V gene is TRBV4-2, the J gene TRBJ1-5; tentatively, D is TRBD1 (5 bases). Trimming removed 0 bases from V and 7 bases from J, with 13 bases in between. Per the germline V gene, CDR1 is LGHNA and CDR2 is YNFKEQ. The CDR3 has 15 residues. The CDR3, as DNA: TGTGCCAGCAGCCAAGAATCCGGGGGAATACAGCCCCAGCATTTT. Translating it yields CASSQESGGIQPQHF.

This clone was counted a few times. The chain employs TRBV6-6 and TRBJ2-4; D is possibly TRBD1 (6 bases). The CDR3 extends over 14 amino acids. Germline V gives CDR1 MNHNY, CDR2 SVGAGI (reference sequence). The germline V and J ends were trimmed by 8 bases and 4 bases, with 15 bases remaining between them. CDR3 nucleotide sequence: TGTGCCAGCTCCCCTAAACAGGGAAAAAACATTCAGTACTTC. This gives the protein CASSPKQGKNIQYF.

The table lists this clone with a few counts. This chain uses TRBV7-3 with TRBJ2-2; 8 bases match TRBD2. V was clipped by 0 bases and J by 3 bases; unmatched bases: 0. CDR1 is SGHTA, CDR2 FQGTGA, per germline. CDR3 length: 15 residues. In nucleotides, the CDR3 is TGTGCCAGCAGCTTAACGCGGGAGGACACCGGGGAGCTGTTTTTT. Amino acids: CASSLTREDTGELFF.

This clone was detected only a few times. The V and J genes are TRBV18 and TRBJ2-4; TRBD1 matches 9 bases. Trimming cost V 6 bases and J 7 bases; bases outside gene matches: 4. This CDR3 contains 13 residues. CDR1 is KGHSH, CDR2 LQKENI, per germline. The CDR3 region has the DNA TGTGCCAGCTCTCAACAGGGGGCGAACATTCAGTACTTC. Translation: CASSQQGANIQYF. Full variable domain (missing parts from reference TRBV18 and TRBJ2-4): NAGVMQNPRHLVRRRGQEARLRCSPMKGHSHVYWYRQLPEEGLKFMVYLQKENIIDESGMPKERFSAEFPKEGPSILRIQQVVRGDSAAYFCASSQQGANIQYFGAGTRLSVL.

This clone was recorded a few times. V is TRBV4-2 and J is TRBJ2-1; no definite D call. Germline V gene sequence: CDR1 LGHNA, CDR2 YNFKEQ. V was cut by 1 base and J by 4 bases, with 11 bases left in between. The CDR3 runs 15 residues. The CDR3 sequence is CASSQGVEQYNEQFF. The CDR3, as DNA: TGTGCCAGCAGCCAAGGGGTAGAGCAGTACAATGAGCAGTTCTTC.

This clone was observed a handful of times. The chain uses TRBV6-5 and TRBJ1-2; D possibly corresponds to TRBD1 (6 bases). Germline V gene sequence: CDR1 MNHEY, CDR2 SVGAGI. This CDR3 comprises 13 residues. V was shortened by 10 bases and J by 2 bases, with 14 bases between the two germline ends. The CDR3 region has the DNA TGTGCCACCCGGGACACCCTAAACTATGGCTACACCTTC. As protein: CATRDTLNYGYTF.